The clone carrying this TCR beta chain has a single count. The antigen is not known. This sample is part of a study of T cell responses to AZD1222 COVID-19 vaccine. Germline loops: CDR1 MNHEY, CDR2 SVGAGI. J gave up 2 bases and V 5 bases, and 9 bases lay outside the gene matches. This CDR3 comprises 15 residues. Some clones are missing from TCRdb's copy, which holds only in-frame ones; the method was immunoSEQ multiplex PCR. The top ten hold roughly 26% of the sample, which has 95,000 to 100,000 clones, 90% seen once. The study, taken as a whole, reports: Spike-specific TCR breadth and depth went up after people got two AZD1222 doses. Unmutated regions of variants are reportedly targeted by nearly half of spike-specific TCRs.

The material was peripheral blood, obtained on day 0 of AZD1222 vaccination. The rearrangement links TRBV6-5 to TRBJ2-7, with 7 bases matching TRBD2. This TCR was recovered from an adult in good health. The CDR3 here is CASSPVGGVAYEQYF. DNA for the CDR3: TGTGCCAGCAGTCCCGTGGGGGGGGTAGCCTACGAGCAGTACTTC.